This is a list of T cell receptor beta chains from one sample in a study of Graves' ophthalmopathy and Graves' hyperthyroidism. TCRdb used MiXCR to reprocess the multiplex PCR reads, holding one entry per CDR3 protein. This table holds a few hundred thousand distinct CDR3 sequences, 15% found once. The sample was peripheral blood. All receptors come from a woman younger than 35 with stable Graves' hyperthyroidism. Each CDR3 is given with its conserved first and last residue. Each record gives: clone size, CDR3 length, V gene, CDR3 protein. Expanded clones are given a class, and other clones once, few, many or no size at all.

-	14	TRBV19	CASSIAGSTGIKYF
many	14	TRBV29-1	CSVERQGRGYGYTF
many	14	TRBV12-3/TRBV12-4	CASSPGQGDSPLHF
-	13	TRBV29-1	CSAQISGNTEAFF
many	15	TRBV6-2/TRBV6-3	CASSQSGTFSYEQYF
-	13	TRBV29-1	CSVEVGATRELFF
many	13	TRBV6-2/TRBV6-3	CASRSEVIAEAFF
many	15	TRBV27	CASSPRQGIAYEQYF
-	15	TRBV10-3	CAISEGLADQETQYF
many	12	TRBV20-1	CSASVGQGGQYF
once	16	TRBV12-3/TRBV12-4	CASGKQGARGYSPLHF
many	15	TRBV7-8	CASSLTGRRNQPQHF
many	15	TRBV6-1	CASSEPGVGQETQYF
-	14	TRBV11-3	CASSLRGTSYEQYF
-	16	TRBV5-6	CASSLEEFLFHQPQHF
few	14	TRBV20-1	CSARSGTYNSPLHF
-	15	TRBV6-1	CASSEGWTGVYEQYF
few	15	TRBV6-1	CASRVTSGGAETQYF
many	19	TRBV27	CASSLSIISLGQGQSQAFF